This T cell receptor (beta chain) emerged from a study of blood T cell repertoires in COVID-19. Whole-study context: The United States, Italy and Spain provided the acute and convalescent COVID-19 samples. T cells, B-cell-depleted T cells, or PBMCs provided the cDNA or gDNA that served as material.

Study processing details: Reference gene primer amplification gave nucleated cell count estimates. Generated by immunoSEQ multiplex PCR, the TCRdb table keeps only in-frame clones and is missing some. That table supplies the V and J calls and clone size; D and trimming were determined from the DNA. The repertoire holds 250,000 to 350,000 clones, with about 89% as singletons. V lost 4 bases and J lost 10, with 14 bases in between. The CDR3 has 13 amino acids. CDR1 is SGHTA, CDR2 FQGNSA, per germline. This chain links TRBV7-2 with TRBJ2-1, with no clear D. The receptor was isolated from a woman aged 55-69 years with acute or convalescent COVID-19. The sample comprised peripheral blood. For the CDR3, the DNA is TGTGCCAGCAGCTATGGCCGGGTCGGAGAGCAGTTCTTC. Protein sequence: CASSYGRVGEQFF.